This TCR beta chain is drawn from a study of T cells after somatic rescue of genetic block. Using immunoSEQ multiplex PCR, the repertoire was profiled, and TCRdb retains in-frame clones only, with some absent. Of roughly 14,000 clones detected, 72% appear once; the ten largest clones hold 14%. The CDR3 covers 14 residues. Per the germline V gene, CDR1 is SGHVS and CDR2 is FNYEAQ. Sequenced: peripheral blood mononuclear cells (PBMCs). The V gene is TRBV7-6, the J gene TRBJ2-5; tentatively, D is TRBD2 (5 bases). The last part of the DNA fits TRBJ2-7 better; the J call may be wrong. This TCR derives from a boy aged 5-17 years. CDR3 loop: CASSSEEASYEQYF. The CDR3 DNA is TGTGCCAGCAGCTCGGAGGAGGCCTCCTACGAGCAGTACTTC.